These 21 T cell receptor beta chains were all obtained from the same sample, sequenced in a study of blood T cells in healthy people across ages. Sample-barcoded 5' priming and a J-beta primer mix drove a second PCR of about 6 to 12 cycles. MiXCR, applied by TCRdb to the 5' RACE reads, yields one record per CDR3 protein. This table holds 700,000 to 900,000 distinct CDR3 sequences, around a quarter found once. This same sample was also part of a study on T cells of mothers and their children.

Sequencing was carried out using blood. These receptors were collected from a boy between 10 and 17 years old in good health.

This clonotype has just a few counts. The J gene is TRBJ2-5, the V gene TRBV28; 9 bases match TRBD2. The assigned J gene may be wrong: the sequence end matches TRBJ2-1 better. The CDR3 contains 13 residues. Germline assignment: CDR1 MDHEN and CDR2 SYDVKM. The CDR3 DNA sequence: TGTGCCAGCAGTCCCGAAAAGCGGGGGGCGCAGTTCTTC. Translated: CASSPEKRGAQFF.

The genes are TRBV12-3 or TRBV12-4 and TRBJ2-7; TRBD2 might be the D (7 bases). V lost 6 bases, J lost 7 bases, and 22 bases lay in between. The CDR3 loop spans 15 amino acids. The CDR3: CASSRHLGGAGEQYF. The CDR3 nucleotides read TGTGCCAGCAGCCGTCACTTAGGGGGGGCCGGAGAGCAGTACTTC.

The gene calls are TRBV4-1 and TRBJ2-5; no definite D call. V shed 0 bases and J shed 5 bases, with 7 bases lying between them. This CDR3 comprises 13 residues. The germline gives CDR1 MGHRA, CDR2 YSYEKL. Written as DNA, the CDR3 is TGCGCCAGCAGCCAAGATGGAAGGGAGACCCAGTACTTC. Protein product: CASSQDGRETQYF.

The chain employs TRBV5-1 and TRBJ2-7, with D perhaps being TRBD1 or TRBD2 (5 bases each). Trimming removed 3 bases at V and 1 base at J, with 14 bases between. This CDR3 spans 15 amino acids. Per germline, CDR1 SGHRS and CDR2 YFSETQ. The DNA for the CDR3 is TGCGCCAGCAGCTGGGGCTGGGACCGGTCCTACGAGCAGTACTTC. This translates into CASSWGWDRSYEQYF.

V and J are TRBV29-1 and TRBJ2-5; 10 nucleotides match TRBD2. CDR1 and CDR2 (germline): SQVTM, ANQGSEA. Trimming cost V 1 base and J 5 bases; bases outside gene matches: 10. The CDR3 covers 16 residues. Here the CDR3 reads CSVEVSSGGPQETQYF. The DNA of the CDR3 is TGCAGCGTTGAAGTGTCTAGCGGGGGACCCCAGGAGACCCAGTACTTC.

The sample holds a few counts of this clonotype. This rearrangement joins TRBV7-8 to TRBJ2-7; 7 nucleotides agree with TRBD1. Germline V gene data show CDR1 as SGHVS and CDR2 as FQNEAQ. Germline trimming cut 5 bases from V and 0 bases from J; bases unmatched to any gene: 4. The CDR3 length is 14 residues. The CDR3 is CASSTWDSSYEQYF. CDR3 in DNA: TGTGCCAGCAGCACCTGGGACAGCTCCTACGAGCAGTACTTC. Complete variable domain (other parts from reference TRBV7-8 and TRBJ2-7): GAGVSQSPRYKVAKRGQDVALRCDPISGHVSLFWYQQALGQGPEFLTYFQNEAQLDKSGLPSDRFFAERPEGSVSTLKIQRTQQEDSAVYLCASSTWDSSYEQYFGPGTRLTVT.

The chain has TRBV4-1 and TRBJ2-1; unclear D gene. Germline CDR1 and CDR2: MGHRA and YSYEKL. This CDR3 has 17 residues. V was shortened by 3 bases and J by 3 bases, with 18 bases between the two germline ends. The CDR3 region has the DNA TGCGCCAGCAGCCAGGCGAGCGTACTCCTAAACTACAATGAGCAGTTCTTC. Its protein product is CASSQASVLLNYNEQFF.

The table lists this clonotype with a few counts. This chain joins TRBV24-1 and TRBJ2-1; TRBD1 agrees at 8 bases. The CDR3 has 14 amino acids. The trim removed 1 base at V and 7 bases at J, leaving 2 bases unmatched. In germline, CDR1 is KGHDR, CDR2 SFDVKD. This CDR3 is CATSDFTGGNEQFF. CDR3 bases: TGTGCCACCAGTGATTTTACAGGGGGGAATGAGCAGTTCTTC.

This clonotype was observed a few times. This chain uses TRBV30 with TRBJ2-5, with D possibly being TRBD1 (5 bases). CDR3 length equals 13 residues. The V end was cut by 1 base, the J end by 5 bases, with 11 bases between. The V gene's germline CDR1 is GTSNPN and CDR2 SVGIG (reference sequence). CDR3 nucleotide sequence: TGTGCCTGGAGTGGGGGCATCTTGGAGACCCAGTACTTC. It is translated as CAWSGGILETQYF.

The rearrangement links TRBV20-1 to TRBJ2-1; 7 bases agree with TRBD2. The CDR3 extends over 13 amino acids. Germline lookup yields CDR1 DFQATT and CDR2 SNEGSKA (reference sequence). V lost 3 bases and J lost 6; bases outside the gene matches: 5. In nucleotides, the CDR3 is TGCAGTGCTAGTGGCGGGGGTCTCAATGAGCAGTTCTTC. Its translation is CSASGGGLNEQFF.

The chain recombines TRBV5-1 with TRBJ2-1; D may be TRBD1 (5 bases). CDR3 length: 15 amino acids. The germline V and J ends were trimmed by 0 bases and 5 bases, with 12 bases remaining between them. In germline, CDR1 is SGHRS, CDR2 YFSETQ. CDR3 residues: CASSLVTELHNEQFF. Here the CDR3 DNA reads TGCGCCAGCAGCTTGGTGACAGAGTTACACAATGAGCAGTTCTTC. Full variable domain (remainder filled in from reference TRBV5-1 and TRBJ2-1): KAGVTQTPRYLIKTRGQQVTLSCSPISGHRSVSWYQQTPGQGLQFLFEYFSETQRNKGNFPGRFSGRQFSNSRSEMNVSTLELGDSALYLCASSLVTELHNEQFFGPGTRLTVL.

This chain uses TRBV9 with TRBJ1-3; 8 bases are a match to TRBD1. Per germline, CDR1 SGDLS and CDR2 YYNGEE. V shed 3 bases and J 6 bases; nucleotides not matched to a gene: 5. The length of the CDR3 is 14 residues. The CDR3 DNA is TGTGCCAGCAGCGCATGGACAGGGCAAAACACCATATATTTT. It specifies CASSAWTGQNTIYF.

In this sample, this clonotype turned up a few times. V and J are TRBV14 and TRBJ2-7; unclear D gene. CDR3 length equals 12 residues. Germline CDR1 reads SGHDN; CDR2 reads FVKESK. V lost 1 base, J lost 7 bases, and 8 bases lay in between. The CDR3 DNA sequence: TGTGCCAGCAGCCAAGCCCCGGTAGAGCAGTACTTC. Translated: CASSQAPVEQYF. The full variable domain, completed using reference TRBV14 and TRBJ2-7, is EAGVTQFPSHSVIEKGQTVTLRCDPISGHDNLYWYRRVMGKEIKFLLHFVKESKQDESGMPNNRFLAERTGGTYSTLKVQPAELEDSGVYFCASSQAPVEQYFGPGTRLTVT.

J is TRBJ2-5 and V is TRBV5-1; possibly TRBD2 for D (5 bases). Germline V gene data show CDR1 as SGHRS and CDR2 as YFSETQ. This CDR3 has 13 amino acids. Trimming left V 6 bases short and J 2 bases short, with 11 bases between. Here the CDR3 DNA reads TGCGCCAGCAATTACGGCGGGCAAGAGACCCAGTACTTC. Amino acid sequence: CASNYGGQETQYF.

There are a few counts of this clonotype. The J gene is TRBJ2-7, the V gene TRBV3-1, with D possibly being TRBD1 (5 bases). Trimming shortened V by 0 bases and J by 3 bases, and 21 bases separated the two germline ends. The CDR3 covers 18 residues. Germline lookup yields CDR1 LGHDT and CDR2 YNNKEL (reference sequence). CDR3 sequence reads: CASSQDRVGDSTFYEQYF. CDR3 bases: TGTGCCAGCAGCCAAGATCGAGTTGGAGACAGCACTTTCTACGAGCAGTACTTC.

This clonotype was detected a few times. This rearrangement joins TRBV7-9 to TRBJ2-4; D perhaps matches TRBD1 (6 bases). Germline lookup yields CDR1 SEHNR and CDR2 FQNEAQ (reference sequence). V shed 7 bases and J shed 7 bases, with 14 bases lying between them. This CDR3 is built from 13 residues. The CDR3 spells CASTYRAGNIQYF. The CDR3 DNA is TGTGCCAGCACCTACAGGGCGGGCAACATTCAGTACTTC.

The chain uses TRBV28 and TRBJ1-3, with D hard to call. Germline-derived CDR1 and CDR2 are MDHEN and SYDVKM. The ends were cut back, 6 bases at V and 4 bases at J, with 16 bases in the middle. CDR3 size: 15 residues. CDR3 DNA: TGTGCCAGCAGCCACTCCGGCGGGCCCGGAAACACCATATATTTT. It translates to CASSHSGGPGNTIYF.

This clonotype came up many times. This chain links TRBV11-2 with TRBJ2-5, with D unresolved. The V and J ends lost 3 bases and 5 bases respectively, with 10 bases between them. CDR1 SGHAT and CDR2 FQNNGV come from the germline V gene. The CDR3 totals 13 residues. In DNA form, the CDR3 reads TGTGCCAGCAGCTTTGGGGTTCGGGAGACCCAGTACTTC. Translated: CASSFGVRETQYF.

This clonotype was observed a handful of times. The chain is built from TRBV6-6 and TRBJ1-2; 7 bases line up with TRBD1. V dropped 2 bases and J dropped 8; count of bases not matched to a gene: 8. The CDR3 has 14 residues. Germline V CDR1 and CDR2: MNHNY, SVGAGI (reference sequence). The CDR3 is CASSYTITGDGYTF. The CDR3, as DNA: TGTGCCAGCAGTTACACAATTACAGGGGACGGCTACACCTTC.

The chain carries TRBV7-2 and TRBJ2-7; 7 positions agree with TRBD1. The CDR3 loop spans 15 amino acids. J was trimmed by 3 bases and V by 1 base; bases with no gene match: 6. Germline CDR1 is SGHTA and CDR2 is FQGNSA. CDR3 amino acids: CASSLGTGAFYEQYF. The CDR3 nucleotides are TGTGCCAGCAGCTTAGGGACAGGTGCCTTCTACGAGCAGTACTTC.

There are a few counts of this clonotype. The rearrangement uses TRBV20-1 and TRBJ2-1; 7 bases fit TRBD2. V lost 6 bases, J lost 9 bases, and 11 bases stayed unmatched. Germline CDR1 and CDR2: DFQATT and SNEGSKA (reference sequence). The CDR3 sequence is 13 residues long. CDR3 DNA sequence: TGCAGTGCAAACCAAGGACTAGGTGCTGAGCAGTTCTTC. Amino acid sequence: CSANQGLGAEQFF.